These 29 T cell receptor beta chains share one sample of origin, sequenced in a study of HIV-infected patients and healthy controls. Reverse transcription used about 500 ng RNA and constant-region primers for alpha and beta. Each of the alpha and beta chains got its own library through chain-specific third strand synthesis with indices. Using its own MiXCR run on the 5' RACE reads, TCRdb lists one record per CDR3 protein. This table holds some 9,900 distinct CDR3 sequences, 5.2% found once. The repertoire came from unfractionated whole blood and reflected all unsorted peripheral T cells. This sample comprised blood, obtained before antiretroviral therapy. These TCRs come from an adult with HIV infection.

This clonotype is medium-sized (0.01 to 0.1%) in the sample. The chain carries TRBV15 and TRBJ1-1; D remains ambiguous. Germline assignment: CDR1 LNHNV and CDR2 YYDKDF (reference sequence). CDR3 length: 13 residues. Trimming stripped 3 bases from V and 7 bases from J, with 12 bases between. Here the CDR3 DNA reads TGTGCCACCAGCAGGTTTAGGACGGATGAAGCTTTCTTT. Protein: CATSRFRTDEAFF.

The V gene is TRBV27, the J gene TRBJ2-3, with unresolved D. With 6 bases removed from V and 4 bases from J, the gap between germline ends came to 11 bases. The germline CDR1 and CDR2 sequences are MNHEY and SMNVEV (reference sequence). CDR3 length: 13 residues. CDR3: CASRTLWADTQYF. Here the CDR3 DNA reads TGTGCCAGCAGGACACTATGGGCAGATACGCAGTATTTT.

Ten or more counts support this clonotype. DNA for the CDR3: TGCAGTGCTAGGGGGCTAGCAGTGTCCCAGTACTTC. It codes for CSARGLAVSQYF. This rearrangement joins TRBV20-1 to TRBJ2-5; D may correspond to TRBD1 or TRBD2 (5 bases each). V shed 3 bases and J shed 9 bases, with 14 bases lying between them. CDR1 DFQATT and CDR2 SNEGSKA come from the germline V gene (reference sequence). This CDR3 comprises 12 residues.

In this sample, this clonotype is medium-sized. This rearrangement joins TRBV29-1 to TRBJ2-2; the D gene is possibly TRBD1 (6 bases). The CDR3 covers 13 residues. Germline CDR1 reads SQVTM; CDR2 reads ANQGSEA. Trimming removed 4 bases from V and 2 bases from J, with 8 bases in between. CDR3 DNA: TGCAGCGTTGTAGGGGGTAACACCGGGGAGCTGTTTTTT. This translates into CSVVGGNTGELFF.

This clonotype was observed at least ten times. The CDR3 region is CATSDSDRVAYNEQFF. CDR3 coding DNA: TGTGCCACCAGTGATTCGGACAGGGTCGCCTACAATGAGCAGTTCTTC. The chain combines TRBV24-1 with TRBJ2-1, with 8 bases lining up with TRBD1. The CDR3 contains 16 residues. CDR1 is KGHDR and CDR2 is SFDVKD in the germline V gene. J was trimmed by 2 bases and V by 2 bases; bases with no gene match: 4.

To note about this clonotype: At one end, the junction sequence differs from germline, possibly due to a read error. The chain combines TRBV12-5 with TRBJ2-2; 7 bases are a match to TRBD1. The CDR3 runs to 18 residues. Germline V gives CDR1 LGHNT, CDR2 FRNRAP. DNA of the CDR3: TGTGCTAATGGTTTGCCACCTCCGAGGGGGCTGAGTACCGGGGAGCTGTTTTTT. It specifies CANGLPPPRGLSTGELFF.

The table lists this clonotype with many counts. The V call is TRBV28, the J call TRBJ2-7; TRBD1 agrees at 8 bases. The CDR3 runs 15 residues. The V gene end was trimmed by 8 bases and the J gene end by 4 bases; junction bases not matched to a gene: 13. CDR1 MDHEN and CDR2 SYDVKM come from the germline V gene. The chain's CDR3 is CASGPGDRRMYEQYF. CDR3 nucleotides: TGTGCCAGCGGACCGGGGGACAGGAGAATGTACGAGCAGTACTTC.

This clonotype was counted ten times or more. J is TRBJ1-6 and V is TRBV5-6; D gene uncertain. Trimming removed 2 bases from V and 2 bases from J, with 11 bases in between. Germline V lookup: CDR1 SGHDT, CDR2 YYEEEE. There are 16 residues in the CDR3. The CDR3 DNA reads as TGTGCCAGCAGCTTTCAGGTCGGGCCCTATAATTCACCCCTCCACTTT. Translating it yields CASSFQVGPYNSPLHF.

This clonotype was found many times. The chain couples TRBV11-2 to TRBJ2-1; D not certain. V was shortened by 5 bases and J by 5 bases, with 10 bases between the two germline ends. Germline CDR1 is SGHAT and CDR2 is FQNNGV. There are 13 residues in the CDR3. The CDR3 DNA sequence: TGTGCCAGCAGCCCCCCTTCCGACAATGAGCAGTTCTTC. Protein product: CASSPPSDNEQFF.

This clonotype is labeled medium-sized. The chain uses TRBV27 and TRBJ2-3; 10 bases agree with TRBD2. The germline V gene has CDR1 MNHEY and CDR2 SMNVEV (reference sequence). Unmatched junction bases numbered 10, after V lost 5 bases and J lost 2 bases. The CDR3 contains 17 residues. The CDR3, as DNA: TGTGCCAGCAGTCCATGGACTAGCGGACCTGACACAGATACGCAGTATTTT. Protein sequence: CASSPWTSGPDTDTQYF.

This clonotype came up many times. This chain uses TRBV7-6 with TRBJ2-3; perhaps TRBD1 as D (6 bases). V dropped 4 bases and J dropped 0 bases, with 8 bases sitting between them. The CDR3 has 14 residues. Germline-derived CDR1 and CDR2 are SGHVS and FNYEAQ. CDR3 loop: CASSSRGSTDTQYF. The DNA for the CDR3 is TGTGCCAGCAGCTCCAGGGGCAGCACAGATACGCAGTATTTT.

This clonotype was seen many times. The chain has TRBV5-6 and TRBJ2-1; 8 nucleotides match TRBD2. This CDR3 is 15 amino acids long. The trim removed 1 base at V and 9 bases at J, leaving 9 bases unmatched. CDR1 is SGHDT, CDR2 YYEEEE, per germline. This CDR3 is CASSLQREFSGEQFF. The CDR3 DNA reads as TGTGCCAGCAGCTTGCAGCGGGAGTTTTCCGGTGAGCAGTTCTTC.

This clonotype was detected ten times or more. This chain uses TRBV29-1 with TRBJ2-1; TRBD2 is a possible D gene (6 bases). Germline V gene sequence: CDR1 SQVTM, CDR2 ANQGSEA. The CDR3 spans 12 residues. Trimming took off 3 bases at V and 9 bases at J, with 12 bases between the two ends. This CDR3 reads CSVEARGVEQFF. The DNA of the CDR3 is TGCAGCGTTGAGGCTCGCGGGGTTGAGCAGTTCTTC.

The V and J genes are TRBV28 and TRBJ1-1; TRBD1 is a possible D gene (5 bases). The CDR3 is made up of 14 amino acids. V was trimmed by 5 bases and J by 3 bases, leaving 13 bases between them. The germline gives CDR1 MDHEN, CDR2 SYDVKM. The CDR3 loop reads CASSRGVYDTEAFF. DNA of the CDR3: TGTGCCAGCAGTCGGGGGGTGTATGACACTGAAGCTTTCTTT.

The sample holds many counts of this clonotype. The V gene is TRBV2, the J gene TRBJ2-7, with TRBD1 matching over 7 bases. V gave up 10 bases and J gave up 5 bases; unmatched junction bases: 23. Germline V CDR1 and CDR2: SNHLY, FYNNEI. The CDR3 runs 17 residues. CDR3 sequence reads: CATNSPPTGAPADEQYF. DNA of the CDR3: TGTGCCACCAATTCACCCCCTACAGGGGCCCCCGCGGACGAGCAGTACTTC.

This clonotype was observed at least ten times. The V and J genes are TRBV29-1 and TRBJ2-3, with D maybe TRBD1 (5 bases). Trimming left V 3 bases short and J 3 bases short, with 13 bases between. Germline V lookup: CDR1 SQVTM, CDR2 ANQGSEA. There are 14 residues in the CDR3. The CDR3 sequence: CSVDEGRVTDTQYF. DNA of the CDR3: TGCAGCGTTGACGAAGGCAGGGTAACAGATACGCAGTATTTT.

This clonotype is categorized as medium-sized. This chain uses TRBV6-2 or TRBV6-3 with TRBJ2-5; 7 bases are a match to TRBD1. The V gene end was trimmed by 6 bases and the J gene end by 7 bases; junction bases not matched to a gene: 8. The CDR3 spans 13 residues. Germline loops: CDR1 MNHEY, CDR2 SVGEGT. The DNA of the CDR3 is TGTGCCAGCAGCGGACAGGTTGTCGGGACCCAGTACTTC. It codes for CASSGQVVGTQYF.

By its share, this clonotype is medium-sized. This chain joins TRBV19 and TRBJ2-3, with unresolved D. V gave up 5 bases and J gave up 2 bases, with 11 bases separating them. This CDR3 has 14 residues. Germline V gene sequence: CDR1 LNHDA, CDR2 SQIVND (reference sequence). This CDR3 is CASSYNPATDTQYF. The DNA for the CDR3 is TGTGCCAGTAGTTATAACCCGGCCACAGATACGCAGTATTTT. Using reference TRBV19 and TRBJ2-3 for the parts outside the CDR3, the full variable domain is DGGITQSPKYLFRKEGQNVTLSCEQNLNHDAMYWYRQDPGQGLRLIYYSQIVNDFQKGDIAEGYSVSREKKESFPLTVTSAQKNPTAFYLCASSYNPATDTQYFGPGTRLTVL.

This clonotype was seen repeatedly, ten times or more. The gene calls are TRBV7-2 and TRBJ1-5, with a possible D match to TRBD1 (5 bases). Trimming pared 5 bases from V and 4 bases from J, leaving 15 bases between. CDR1 is SGHTA, CDR2 FQGNSA, per germline. This CDR3 has 15 residues. In DNA form, the CDR3 reads TGTGCCAGCAGCCCGTTGGTAGGGGTGAATCAGCCCCAGCATTTT. Translating it yields CASSPLVGVNQPQHF.

This clonotype was recorded only once. The CDR3 sequence is CAWSRDRGWGEQFF. The CDR3 DNA sequence: TGTGCCTGGAGCCGGGACAGGGGTTGGGGTGAGCAGTTCTTC. The chain combines TRBV30 with TRBJ2-1; TRBD1 aligns across 10 bases. Per the germline V gene, CDR1 is GTSNPN and CDR2 is SVGIG (reference sequence). V gave up 3 bases and J gave up 9 bases; unmatched junction bases: 8. The CDR3 totals 14 residues.

Many counts were recorded for this clonotype. The CDR3 sequence is CATSDSGELFF. CDR3 DNA sequence: TGTGCCACCAGTGACAGCGGGGAGCTGTTTTTT. This chain uses TRBV24-1 with TRBJ2-2; unclear D gene. The CDR3 has 11 amino acids. Germline loops: CDR1 KGHDR, CDR2 SFDVKD. V was pared by 4 bases and J by 7 bases, with 3 bases between.

The CDR3 reads CASSPALRQLNEQFF. In DNA form, the CDR3 reads TGTGCCAGCAGCCCCGCTTTACGGCAACTCAATGAGCAGTTCTTC. V is TRBV27 and J is TRBJ2-1, with unresolved D. This CDR3 contains 15 residues. V was trimmed by 6 bases and J by 6 bases, leaving 18 bases between them. Germline V gene lookup returns CDR1 MNHEY and CDR2 SMNVEV (reference sequence).

By frequency in the sample, this clonotype is medium-sized (0.01 to 0.1%). The chain recombines TRBV29-1 with TRBJ2-2; a weak D match, TRBD2 (6 bases). Germline values: CDR1 SQVTM, CDR2 ANQGSEA. Deletions cut 1 base from V and 6 bases from J, with 18 bases between. The CDR3 has 16 amino acids. The CDR3 here is CSVEAGAGRLPGELFF. The CDR3 nucleotides read TGCAGCGTTGAAGCAGGCGCGGGACGGTTGCCCGGGGAGCTGTTTTTT.

Ten or more counts support this clonotype. The chain employs TRBV7-9 and TRBJ1-2; D unresolved. V lost 1 base and J lost 4, with 13 bases in between. This CDR3 has 15 amino acids. Looked up from germline, CDR1 is SEHNR and CDR2 is FQNEAQ (reference sequence). The DNA for the CDR3 is TGTGCCAGCAGCTTAGGTCTCTCGAGCTCCTATGGCTACACCTTC. Its translation is CASSLGLSSSYGYTF.

Many counts were recorded for this clonotype. The chain carries TRBV2 and TRBJ2-5; TRBD1 agrees at 7 bases. The CDR3 totals 14 residues. Germline V gene lookup returns CDR1 SNHLY and CDR2 FYNNEI. Germline trimming cut 6 bases from V and 5 bases from J; bases unmatched to any gene: 9. The CDR3 nucleotides are TGTGCCAGCAGCCTCCTGACAGGGCCGGAGACCCAGTACTTC. Its translation: CASSLLTGPETQYF.

The sample holds many counts of this clonotype. This chain links TRBV7-2 with TRBJ2-7; TRBD2 agrees at 9 bases. This CDR3 comprises 18 residues. V was clipped by 2 bases and J by 3 bases; unmatched bases: 14. Germline V gene sequence: CDR1 SGHTA, CDR2 FQGNSA. The CDR3 DNA reads TGTGCCAGCAGCTTACAGGGGGTTTTAGCGGGAGCGGACTACGAGCAGTACTTC. Protein sequence: CASSLQGVLAGADYEQYF.

This clonotype was recorded many times. The rearrangement joins TRBV18 to TRBJ1-4; 9 bases fit TRBD1. V lost 4 bases, J lost 6 bases, and 3 bases stayed unmatched. Germline V gene data show CDR1 as KGHSH and CDR2 as LQKENI. The CDR3 contains 14 residues. The CDR3 is CASSLQGADEKLFF. CDR3 coding DNA: TGTGCCAGCTCACTACAGGGGGCTGATGAAAAACTGTTTTTT.

CDR3 residues: CAWSVHRNTEAFF. In nucleotides, the CDR3 is TGTGCCTGGAGTGTACACAGGAACACTGAAGCTTTCTTT. The chain recombines TRBV30 with TRBJ1-1, with unresolved D. V lost 0 bases, J lost 1 base, and 6 bases lay in between. Germline CDR1 GTSNPN, CDR2 SVGIG (reference sequence). This CDR3 has 13 residues.

This clonotype was seen repeatedly, ten times or more. The V and J genes are TRBV6-2 or TRBV6-3 and TRBJ2-2; 13 positions match TRBD2. Germline CDR1 reads MNHEY; CDR2 reads SVGEGT. Trimming cost V 5 bases and J 4 bases; bases outside gene matches: 4. This CDR3 comprises 16 residues. This CDR3 reads CASSQRLAGGTGELFF. The CDR3 DNA sequence: TGTGCCAGCAGTCAAAGACTAGCGGGAGGCACCGGGGAGCTGTTTTTT.